This TCR beta chain was sequenced during a study of blood T cell repertoires in COVID-19. Study background: The United States, Italy and Spain supplied acute and convalescent COVID-19 samples. Nucleic acid was either cDNA or gDNA, and it came from T cells, B-cell-depleted T cells, or PBMCs.

Under the authors' procedure: It was from reference gene primer amplification that nucleated cell counts were estimated. TCRdb keeps only in-frame clones here, not all; method: immunoSEQ multiplex PCR. The V and J calls and the clone size are those of that table, but D and trimming were determined from the DNA. The top ten hold 7.8% of the sample, which has around 290,000 clones, 80% to 90% seen once. The CDR3 is made up of 18 amino acids. Germline V gives CDR1 LGHDT, CDR2 YNNKEL (reference sequence). Germline trimming cut 4 bases from V and 2 bases from J; bases unmatched to any gene: 5. Source material: peripheral blood. The sequence was obtained from a woman aged 45-65 years who had recovered from COVID-19. This chain joins TRBV3-1 (or the pseudogene TRBV3-2) and TRBJ2-2; TRBD2 aligns across 15 bases. CDR3 sequence (DNA): TGTGCCAGCAGCCCACAGGGACTAGCGGGGGGTAACACCGGGGAGCTGTTTTTT. Its protein product is CASSPQGLAGGNTGELFF.